Below, 3 T cell receptor beta chains from the same sample are listed, as sequenced in a study of CD8 T cells in Susac syndrome. Random-hexamer reverse transcription was applied to roughly 0.5 to 1 ug RNA. TCRdb ran MiXCR on the immunoSEQ multiplex PCR reads and lists one entry per CDR3 protein. Of 150,000 to 200,000 distinct CDR3 sequences in the sample, about 94% were seen once. What was sequenced was CD4+ T cells from PBMCs. The receptor source for this set is a human donor in good health.

The J gene is TRBJ1-2, the V gene TRBV29-1; tentative D call: TRBD1 (5 bases). The CDR3 consists of 15 residues. The ends were cut back, 4 bases at V and 0 bases at J, with 15 bases in the middle. Germline V gene data show CDR1 as SQVTM and CDR2 as ANQGSEA. This CDR3 is CSVGGAGEANYGYTF. The CDR3 nucleotides are TGCAGCGTTGGTGGGGCAGGCGAGGCTAACTATGGCTACACCTTC.

This chain uses TRBV24-1 with TRBJ2-3; TRBD2 is a possible D gene (7 bases). Deletions cut 4 bases from V and 5 bases from J, with 15 bases between. Germline loops: CDR1 KGHDR, CDR2 SFDVKD. The length of the CDR3 is 15 residues. CDR3 DNA: TGTGCCACCAGTGACGGGGGGCAAGGCGGAGATACGCAGTATTTT. Translated, it gives CATSDGGQGGDTQYF.

The chain is built from TRBV30 and TRBJ2-1, with 12 bases identical to TRBD2. Germline assignment: CDR1 GTSNPN and CDR2 SVGIG (reference sequence). This CDR3 contains 17 residues. The trim removed 2 bases at V and 10 bases at J, leaving 15 bases unmatched. This CDR3 reads CAWSLGTSGPGAGEQFF. As DNA, the CDR3 is TGTGCCTGGAGTCTCGGGACTAGCGGGCCTGGGGCAGGGGAGCAGTTCTTC.